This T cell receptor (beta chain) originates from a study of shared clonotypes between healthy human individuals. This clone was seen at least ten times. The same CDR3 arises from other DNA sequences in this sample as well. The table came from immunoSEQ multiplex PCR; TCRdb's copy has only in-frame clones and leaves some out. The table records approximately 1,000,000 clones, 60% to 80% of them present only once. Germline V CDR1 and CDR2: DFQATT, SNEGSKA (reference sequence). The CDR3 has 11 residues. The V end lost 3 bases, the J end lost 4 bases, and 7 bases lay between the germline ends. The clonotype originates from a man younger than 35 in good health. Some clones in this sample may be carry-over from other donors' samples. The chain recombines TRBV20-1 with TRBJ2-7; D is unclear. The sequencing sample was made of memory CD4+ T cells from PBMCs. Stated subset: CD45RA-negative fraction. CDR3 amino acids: CSASLGYEQYF. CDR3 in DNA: TGCAGTGCTAGTCTAGGTTACGAGCAGTACTTC.